These 25 T cell receptor beta chains originate from one sample sequenced in a study of cytomegalovirus exposure and HLA in healthy donors. The PCR ran on 60 Vbeta and 13 Jbeta primers. TCRdb keeps only in-frame clones here, not all; method: immunoSEQ multiplex PCR. The data contain about 100,000 clones, 79% of them singletons. The sequenced sample consisted of PBMCs. The origin of the receptors is a female donor in good health and CMV-seropositive.

CDR3 DNA sequence: TGTGCCACAATGACAGGGAAACTGTCACCCCTCCACTTT. It codes for CATMTGKLSPLHF. The rearrangement joins TRBV6-1 to TRBJ1-6, with TRBD1 matching over 7 bases. V shed 10 bases and J 10 bases; nucleotides not matched to a gene: 10. The CDR3 runs 13 residues. Germline V gives CDR1 MNHNS, CDR2 SASEGT.

This clone was detected a few times. The chain has TRBV23-1 and TRBJ1-2, with 12 bases fitting TRBD1. TRBV23-1 belongs to the ORF category, with a function that is uncertain. The length of the CDR3 is 17 residues. The V and J ends lost 5 bases and 8 bases, in that order; junction bases with no gene match: 15. CDR3 amino acids: CASSERDRGLSRKGYTF. As DNA, the CDR3 is TGCGCCAGCAGTGAAAGGGACAGGGGGCTCTCAAGGAAAGGCTACACCTTC.

This clone came up a few times. The chain uses TRBV9 and TRBJ2-2; D might be TRBD2 (5 bases). Trimming took off 10 bases at V and 5 bases at J, with 18 bases between the two ends. This CDR3 is 14 amino acids long. Germline V gives CDR1 SGDLS, CDR2 YYNGEE. The CDR3 here is CADVWESFTGELFF. DNA for the CDR3: TGTGCCGACGTATGGGAGTCTTTTACCGGGGAGCTGTTTTTT.

V gene TRBV19 combines with J gene TRBJ1-5, with D possibly being TRBD1 (5 bases). Deletions cut 4 bases from V and 4 bases from J, with 14 bases between. Germline assignment: CDR1 LNHDA and CDR2 SQIVND (reference sequence). This CDR3 is 15 amino acids long. CDR3 bases: TGTGCCAGTAGTAACGTTGGGGGGTCTAATCAGCCCCAGCATTTT. It encodes CASSNVGGSNQPQHF.

This sequence joins TRBV7-9 and TRBJ2-5; weak D call: TRBD2 (7 bases). The CDR3 has 14 amino acids. Trimming cost V 0 bases and J 6 bases, with 11 bases left between them. Germline V lookup: CDR1 SEHNR, CDR2 FQNEAQ (reference sequence). The CDR3 nucleotides are TGTGCCAGCAGCTTAGCGGGGGGGCCGCAGACCCAGTACTTC. It is translated as CASSLAGGPQTQYF.

The chain is built from TRBV27 and TRBJ1-1; D remains unclear. The CDR3 sequence is 14 residues long. Germline V lookup: CDR1 MNHEY, CDR2 SMNVEV (reference sequence). With 2 bases removed from V and 5 bases from J, the gap between germline ends came to 12 bases. CDR3 coding DNA: TGTGCCAGCAGTTTACGGGGTAAGTGGACTGAAGCTTTCTTT. Its translation: CASSLRGKWTEAFF.

The rearrangement joins TRBV7-9 to TRBJ2-7, with a tentative D call TRBD2 (6 bases). Trimming removed 3 bases from V and 4 bases from J, with 16 bases in between. This CDR3 spans 15 amino acids. CDR1 SEHNR and CDR2 FQNEAQ come from the germline V gene (reference sequence). The CDR3 is CASSFGLALRYEQYF. The CDR3 region has the DNA TGTGCCAGCAGCTTTGGGCTAGCGCTTCGGTACGAGCAGTACTTC.

The chain combines TRBV9 with TRBJ1-3; possibly TRBD1 for D (5 bases). This CDR3 has 15 residues. The V and J ends lost 0 bases and 4 bases respectively, with 11 bases between them. CDR1 is SGDLS and CDR2 is YYNGEE in the germline V gene. The CDR3 region is CASSVDRGRGNTIYF. Here the CDR3 DNA reads TGTGCCAGCAGCGTAGATCGGGGGAGAGGAAACACCATATATTTT.

The chain combines TRBV9 with TRBJ2-3; D not certain. Trimming pared 5 bases from V and 2 bases from J, leaving 6 bases between. The CDR3 spans 12 residues. Germline CDR1 is SGDLS and CDR2 is YYNGEE. The CDR3 bases are TGTGCCAGCAGGAACTACACAGATACGCAGTATTTT. Its protein is CASRNYTDTQYF. Based on the CDR3 plus reference TRBV9 and TRBJ2-3, the full variable domain is DSGVTQTPKHLITATGQRVTLRCSPRSGDLSVYWYQQSLDQGLQFLIQYYNGEERAKGNILERFSAQQFPDLHSELNLSSLELGDSALYFCASRNYTDTQYFGPGTRLTVL.

This clone occurred a few times. The DNA of the CDR3 is TGCAGCGCCATGCGGGGCTACAATGAGCAGTTCTTC. Amino acid sequence: CSAMRGYNEQFF. The genes are TRBV29-1 and TRBJ2-1; weak D call: TRBD2 (6 bases). With 7 bases removed from V and 3 bases from J, the gap between germline ends came to 10 bases. The CDR3 extends over 12 amino acids. Germline assignment: CDR1 SQVTM and CDR2 ANQGSEA.

The chain is built from TRBV25-1 and TRBJ2-3, with TRBD1 matching 7 bases. J lost 7 bases, V lost 6 bases, and 7 bases had no gene match. This CDR3 has 13 amino acids. Germline assignment: CDR1 MGHDK and CDR2 SYGVNS. CDR3 bases: TGTGCCAGCAGACAACAGGGGATGAATACGCAGTATTTT. Its translation: CASRQQGMNTQYF.

This chain connects TRBV18 to TRBJ2-1; 7 bases fit TRBD2. The CDR3 spans 16 residues. V lost 1 base, J lost 8 bases, and 11 bases stayed unmatched. Germline-derived CDR1 and CDR2 are KGHSH and LQKENI. The CDR3 sequence is CASSPLGVSGAYEQFF. The CDR3 region has the DNA TGTGCCAGCTCACCACTAGGGGTAAGCGGGGCTTATGAGCAGTTCTTC. The full variable domain, with the rest looked up from reference TRBV18 and TRBJ2-1, is NAGVMQNPRHLVRRRGQEARLRCSPMKGHSHVYWYRQLPEEGLKFMVYLQKENIIDESGMPKERFSAEFPKEGPSILRIQQVVRGDSAAYFCASSPLGVSGAYEQFFGPGTRLTVL.

The rearrangement uses TRBV11-2 and TRBJ2-5; 14 positions match TRBD2. Trimming at V came to 5 bases and at J to 11 bases, leaving 4 bases not matched to a gene. This CDR3 has 13 amino acids. CDR1 and CDR2 (germline): SGHAT, FQNNGV. CDR3 nucleotides: TGTGCCAGCAGCATGGGACTAGCGGGGGAGCAGTACTTC. Its translation is CASSMGLAGEQYF.

A few counts support this clone. The chain employs TRBV25-1 and TRBJ2-2; 8 nucleotides agree with TRBD2. This CDR3 contains 13 residues. V gave up 10 bases and J gave up 4 bases; unmatched junction bases: 5. Germline V gene data show CDR1 as MGHDK and CDR2 as SYGVNS. Here the CDR3 reads CATGGGGTGELFF. The CDR3 region has the DNA TGTGCCACCGGGGGGGGCGGCACCGGGGAGCTGTTTTTT.

This clone was picked up a small number of times. The chain links TRBV6-5 to TRBJ1-1; 11 positions match TRBD1. Trimming removed 2 bases from V and 7 bases from J; junction bases left unmatched: 6. The CDR3 extends over 15 amino acids. Germline-derived CDR1 and CDR2 are MNHEY and SVGAGI. CDR3 residues: CASSYGTGGDLEAFF. In nucleotides, the CDR3 is TGTGCCAGCAGTTACGGGACAGGGGGGGATCTTGAAGCTTTCTTT.

Only a few counts were recorded for this clone. This sequence joins TRBV6-6 and TRBJ2-1; maybe TRBD2 (5 bases). Trimming stripped 6 bases from V and 6 bases from J, with 18 bases between. Germline assignment: CDR1 MNHNY and CDR2 SVGAGI (reference sequence). This CDR3 comprises 15 residues. DNA of the CDR3: TGTGCCAGCAGAAAGGATCGGGAACGAGGCAATGAGCAGTTCTTC. Translating gives CASRKDRERGNEQFF.

This rearrangement joins TRBV7-9 to TRBJ2-1; 12 positions agree with TRBD2. The germline CDR1 and CDR2 sequences are SEHNR and FQNEAQ (reference sequence). The CDR3 loop spans 18 amino acids. The trim removed 4 bases at V and 0 bases at J, leaving 7 bases unmatched. In DNA, the CDR3 is TGTGCCAGCAGCTCCGTCGGACTAGCGGGATTCTCCTACAATGAGCAGTTCTTC. This translates into CASSSVGLAGFSYNEQFF.

J is TRBJ2-5 and V is TRBV7-6; D may be TRBD2 (7 bases). V was trimmed by 5 bases and J by 5 bases, leaving 18 bases between them. CDR1 is SGHVS and CDR2 is FNYEAQ in the germline V gene. The CDR3 covers 15 residues. CDR3 nucleotide sequence: TGTGCCAGCAGCCCTAAGGCGGGGGCAGGGGAGACCCAGTACTTC. This codes for CASSPKAGAGETQYF. The full variable domain, completed using reference TRBV7-6 and TRBJ2-5, is GAGVSQSPRYKVTKRGQDVALRCDPISGHVSLYWYRQALGQGPEFLTYFNYEAQQDKSGLPNDRFSAERPEGSISTLTIQRTEQRDSAMYRCASSPKAGAGETQYFGPGTRLLVL.

The chain uses TRBV4-2 and TRBJ2-2; D is perhaps TRBD2 (5 bases). This CDR3 is built from 16 residues. V lost 2 bases, J lost 4 bases, and 14 bases lay in between. Germline V CDR1 and CDR2: LGHNA, YNFKEQ. The CDR3 loop reads CASSQSRGPGTGELFF. The CDR3 DNA reads as TGTGCCAGCAGCCAATCTAGAGGGCCGGGCACCGGGGAGCTGTTTTTT.

In DNA, the CDR3 is TGTGCCAGCAGCCCCGGACTAGCGGGAGGCCTGAGCTCCTACAATGAGCAGTTCTTC. Encoded protein: CASSPGLAGGLSSYNEQFF. The V gene is TRBV7-9, the J gene TRBJ2-1; 14 positions agree with TRBD2. Germline V gene data show CDR1 as SEHNR and CDR2 as FQNEAQ (reference sequence). The J segment lost 0 bases and the V segment lost 5 bases, leaving 9 bases of the junction unmatched. This CDR3 is 19 amino acids long.

The chain is built from TRBV18 and TRBJ2-7; tentative D call: TRBD2 (6 bases). Per the germline V gene, CDR1 is KGHSH and CDR2 is LQKENI. The CDR3 length is 14 residues. Trimming removed 0 bases from V and 1 base from J, with 7 bases in between. CDR3 sequence reads: CASSPPGLSYEQYF. CDR3 DNA: TGTGCCAGCTCACCACCGGGACTTTCCTACGAGCAGTACTTC. Drawing the rest from reference TRBV18 and TRBJ2-7, the complete variable domain is NAGVMQNPRHLVRRRGQEARLRCSPMKGHSHVYWYRQLPEEGLKFMVYLQKENIIDESGMPKERFSAEFPKEGPSILRIQQVVRGDSAAYFCASSPPGLSYEQYFGPGTRLTVT.

This clone has more than one count but fewer than ten. The chain joins TRBV7-2 to TRBJ1-3, with 9 bases identical to TRBD1. The V and J ends lost 2 bases and 4 bases, in that order; junction bases with no gene match: 3. The CDR3 covers 15 residues. CDR1 and CDR2 (germline): SGHTA, FQGNSA. CDR3 nucleotide sequence: TGTGCCAGCAGCTTAACAGGGGGCGACGGAAACACCATATATTTT. Translation gives CASSLTGGDGNTIYF.

The chain is built from TRBV5-1 and TRBJ2-5, with 11 bases identical to TRBD2. The germline V gene has CDR1 SGHRS and CDR2 YFSETQ. The CDR3 spans 16 residues. The ends lost 1 base at V and 4 bases at J; junction bases unmatched: 6. The CDR3: CASSLHSGGVRETQYF. The CDR3 DNA follows: TGCGCCAGCAGCTTGCATAGCGGGGGGGTTCGAGAGACCCAGTACTTC.

This chain joins TRBV19 and TRBJ1-4; TRBD1 matches at 7 bases. The CDR3 has 15 residues. Germline values: CDR1 LNHDA, CDR2 SQIVND (reference sequence). The V and J ends lost 6 bases and 3 bases, in that order; junction bases with no gene match: 7. In DNA form, the CDR3 reads TGTGCCAGTAGGGACCCGGGACAGTCTAATGAAAAACTGTTTTTT. It encodes CASRDPGQSNEKLFF.

The genes are TRBV29-1 and TRBJ1-4, with a weak D call TRBD1 (6 bases). The germline V gene has CDR1 SQVTM and CDR2 ANQGSEA. The CDR3 totals 14 residues. Between the trimmed V and J ends, which lost 5 bases and 7 bases, there was a span of 17 bases. This chain's CDR3 is CSVSLPGTPEKLFF. CDR3 nucleotides: TGCAGCGTTTCTTTACCCGGGACACCTGAAAAACTGTTTTTT.